These 23 T cell receptor beta chains were all obtained from the same sample, sequenced in a study of blood T cell repertoires in COVID-19. Assay used: immunoSEQ multiplex PCR; TCRdb lists only in-frame clones, some missing. The sample holds 270,000 or so clones; roughly 87% are singletons and the top ten take 4.6%. The sequencing input was peripheral blood. Source of these receptors: a woman in her forties who had recovered from COVID-19.

V usage is TRBV19 and J usage is TRBJ1-3, with D tentatively TRBD1 (6 bases). The CDR3 sequence is 16 residues long. V was trimmed by 4 bases and J by 2 bases, leaving 15 bases between them. CDR1 and CDR2 from the germline V gene are LNHDA and SQIVND (reference sequence). CDR3: CASSRGGLEAGNTIYF. Here the CDR3 DNA reads TGTGCCAGTAGTAGGGGGGGCCTGGAAGCTGGAAACACCATATATTTT.

This clone has only a few counts. The rearrangement uses TRBV10-1 and TRBJ1-2; unclear D gene. CDR1 WNHNN and CDR2 SYGVQD come from the germline V gene (reference sequence). V lost 0 bases and J 7 bases, leaving 12 bases between the germline ends. This CDR3 region has 14 residues. In DNA form, the CDR3 reads TGCGCCAGCAGTGAGTCTATGAAGCTCCGTGGCTACACCTTC. Translated: CASSESMKLRGYTF.

The sample holds a few counts of this clone. J is TRBJ2-7 and V is TRBV3-1 (or the pseudogene TRBV3-2); D possibly corresponds to TRBD1 (5 bases). The CDR3 contains 15 residues. The V and J ends lost 2 bases and 7 bases respectively, with 18 bases between them. From germline, CDR1 is LGHDT and CDR2 YNNKEL (reference sequence). Here the CDR3 DNA reads TGTGCCAGCAGCCAATGGGTAAGGGGCCTGGGGGAGCAGTACGTC. It specifies CASSQWVRGLGEQYV.

The chain recombines TRBV15 with TRBJ1-6; 7 nucleotides agree with TRBD1. The CDR3 spans 15 residues. Trimming cost V 5 bases and J 7 bases; bases outside gene matches: 8. Germline lookup yields CDR1 LNHNV and CDR2 YYDKDF (reference sequence). The CDR3 nucleotides are TGTGCCACCAGCGGCACAGGGGTGGGGAATTCACCCCTCCACTTT. Translating it yields CATSGTGVGNSPLHF. Filled out from reference TRBV15 and TRBJ1-6, the complete variable domain reads DAMVIQNPRYQVTQFGKPVTLSCSQTLNHNVMYWYQQKSSQAPKLLFHYYDKDFNNEADTPDNFQSRRPNTSFCFLDIRSPGLGDTAMYLCATSGTGVGNSPLHFGNGTRLTVT.

The rearrangement uses TRBV2 and TRBJ1-1; TRBD1 aligns across 11 bases. V trimming: 6 bases; J trimming: 5 bases; junction bases outside the gene matches: 17. Germline CDR1 SNHLY, CDR2 FYNNEI. CDR3 length: 18 amino acids. CDR3 in DNA: TGTGCCAGCAGCTCCCCAGGACAGGGGGCGCGGGGAATAACTGAAGCTTTCTTT. It specifies CASSSPGQGARGITEAFF.

V and J are TRBV3-1 (or the pseudogene TRBV3-2) and TRBJ2-1; 10 bases fit TRBD2. Unmatched junction bases numbered 4, after V lost 0 bases and J lost 5 bases. The length of the CDR3 is 16 residues. In germline, CDR1 is LGHDT, CDR2 YNNKEL (reference sequence). The DNA for the CDR3 is TGTGCCAGCAGCCAAGATGAGCGGGAGGGAAACAATGAGCAGTTCTTC. This gives the protein CASSQDEREGNNEQFF.

The rearrangement links TRBV6-5 to TRBJ1-1; D might be TRBD1 (6 bases). Trimming pared 3 bases from V and 0 bases from J, leaving 11 bases between. The CDR3 runs to 15 residues. Germline lookup yields CDR1 MNHEY and CDR2 SVGAGI. CDR3 in DNA: TGTGCCAGCAGTTATAGGGGGATGATGAACACTGAAGCTTTCTTT. Encoded protein: CASSYRGMMNTEAFF.

The J gene is TRBJ2-3, the V gene TRBV6-2 or TRBV6-3, with D possibly matching TRBD2 (6 bases). Germline values: CDR1 MNHEY, CDR2 SVGEGT. The CDR3 has 15 residues. V dropped 5 bases and J dropped 8 bases, with 20 bases sitting between them. The chain's CDR3 is CASSGGSLDVGTQYF. CDR3 DNA: TGTGCCAGCAGTGGGGGGAGTCTAGATGTTGGTACGCAGTATTTT.

In this sample, this clone turned up a few times. The CDR3 DNA is TGTGCCAGCGGGCCAGGGCCCCGGGCGAGGCAGTACGTC. Encoded protein: CASGPGPRARQYV. This chain links TRBV6-5 with TRBJ2-7; tentatively, D is TRBD1 (5 bases). V lost 8 bases and J 9 bases, leaving 20 bases between the germline ends. From germline, CDR1 is MNHEY and CDR2 SVGAGI. This CDR3 region has 13 residues.

The chain combines TRBV12-5 with TRBJ1-6, with D possibly being TRBD1 (6 bases). This CDR3 has 13 amino acids. Germline loops: CDR1 LGHNT, CDR2 FRNRAP. V lost 0 bases and J 18 bases, leaving 15 bases between the germline ends. The CDR3 loop is CASGLVLAQGPHF. CDR3 nucleotides: TGTGCTAGTGGTTTGGTACTGGCTCAGGGGCCCCACTTT.

The rearrangement joins TRBV4-2 to TRBJ2-6; D remains ambiguous. The CDR3 loop spans 16 amino acids. Germline-derived CDR1 and CDR2 are LGHNA and YNFKEQ. The V and J ends lost 0 bases and 0 bases respectively, with 6 bases between them. In DNA, the CDR3 is TGTGCCAGCAGCCAAGACAGAAACTCTGGGGCCAACGTCCTGACTTTC. Translation gives CASSQDRNSGANVLTF.

This chain joins TRBV5-1 and TRBJ2-7; perhaps TRBD1 as D (6 bases). This CDR3 is 14 amino acids long. CDR1 SGHRS and CDR2 YFSETQ come from the germline V gene. The V and J ends lost 0 bases and 7 bases respectively, with 14 bases between them. The chain's CDR3 is CASSLVQGEGEQYF. The CDR3 nucleotides read TGCGCCAGCAGCTTGGTACAGGGCGAGGGGGAGCAGTACTTC.

This chain links TRBV5-4 with TRBJ2-3; 7 positions match TRBD2. CDR3 size: 17 residues. The V and J ends lost 4 bases and 1 base, in that order; junction bases with no gene match: 12. Germline assignment: CDR1 SGHNT and CDR2 YYREEE (reference sequence). CDR3 in DNA: TGTGCCAGCAGCCCGAACGCCCCGGGGAGGGGCACAGATACGCAGTATTTT. Protein sequence: CASSPNAPGRGTDTQYF.

The chain has TRBV3-1 (or the pseudogene TRBV3-2) and TRBJ2-1; 7 nucleotides line up with TRBD1. The CDR3 spans 13 residues. Per germline, CDR1 LGHDT and CDR2 YNNKEL (reference sequence). J gave up 7 bases and V 5 bases, and 5 bases lay outside the gene matches. CDR3 loop: CASSFLQGNEQFF. CDR3 in DNA: TGTGCCAGCAGCTTTTTACAGGGGAATGAGCAGTTCTTC.

Note on this clone: Mismatch with germline at one junction end may stem from a read error. The genes are TRBV7-9 and TRBJ2-2, with 9 bases that match TRBD2. The CDR3 loop spans 15 amino acids. The germline V gene encodes CDR1 SEHNR and CDR2 FQNEAQ (reference sequence). CDR3 nucleotide sequence: TGTGCCAGCAGCTCTGGACTAGCGAAGACCGGGGAGCTGTTTTTT. Translated: CASSSGLAKTGELFF.

This rearrangement joins TRBV6-5 to TRBJ2-7, with TRBD2 identical over 11 bases. The CDR3 is 15 residues long. Germline lookup yields CDR1 MNHEY and CDR2 SVGAGI. After removal of 6 bases from V and 0 bases from J, the junction contained 4 bases not matched to a gene. This CDR3 reads CASRLSGGVSYEQYF. As DNA, the CDR3 is TGTGCCAGCAGACTTAGCGGGGGGGTCTCCTACGAGCAGTACTTC.

The V gene is TRBV19, the J gene TRBJ1-2; D ambiguous. This CDR3 comprises 14 residues. Germline V gene lookup returns CDR1 LNHDA and CDR2 SQIVND (reference sequence). V was shortened by 1 base and J by 2 bases, with 8 bases between the two germline ends. The CDR3 bases are TGTGCCAGTAGTATAGGTAGAGTGAACTATGGCTACACCTTC. This translates into CASSIGRVNYGYTF.

A single count supports this clone. The chain joins TRBV27 to TRBJ1-1, with unresolved D. There are 12 residues in the CDR3. Looked up from germline, CDR1 is MNHEY and CDR2 is SMNVEV (reference sequence). The germline V and J ends were trimmed by 7 bases and 9 bases, with 15 bases remaining between them. DNA of the CDR3: TGTGCCAGCACCTCCCCGAGACTTAAAGCTTTCTTT. This sequence encodes CASTSPRLKAFF.

V usage is TRBV30 and J usage is TRBJ1-4, with a possible D match to TRBD1 (5 bases). Deletions cut 1 base from V and 5 bases from J, with 17 bases between. The germline gives CDR1 GTSNPN, CDR2 SVGIG (reference sequence). CDR3 size: 16 residues. The CDR3, as DNA: TGTGCCTGGAGTGGGGGGAGCGGGGCCTCAAATGAAAAACTGTTTTTT. This sequence encodes CAWSGGSGASNEKLFF.

This clone came up a few times. This chain connects TRBV28 to TRBJ1-6; 8 bases fit TRBD1. The CDR3 loop spans 14 amino acids. The junction had 9 bases not matched to a gene; V was cut back by 10 bases and J by 7 bases. Germline values: CDR1 MDHEN, CDR2 SYDVKM. The CDR3 spells CATTRTGWNSPLHF. The CDR3 DNA sequence: TGTGCCACCACTAGGACAGGGTGGAATTCACCCCTCCACTTT.

The J gene is TRBJ2-3, the V gene TRBV30, with TRBD2 matching 8 bases. This CDR3 is 14 amino acids long. Germline CDR1 GTSNPN, CDR2 SVGIG (reference sequence). With V trimmed by 4 bases and J by 6 bases, 9 bases remained unmatched. The CDR3 bases are TGTGCCTGGACGGCGGGAGGATCCGGTGATACGCAGTATTTT. It translates to CAWTAGGSGDTQYF.

The chain has TRBV2 and TRBJ2-1, with 13 bases that match TRBD2. With 5 bases clipped from V and 8 bases from J, the junction kept 6 bases outside the gene matches. The CDR3 has 15 residues. The germline V gene encodes CDR1 SNHLY and CDR2 FYNNEI. CDR3 sequence (DNA): TGTGCCAGCAGTTCGACTAGCGGGGGGTGGGATGAGCAGTTCTTC. This gives the protein CASSSTSGGWDEQFF.

This clone has only one observation. J is TRBJ2-7 and V is TRBV11-2, with a tentative D call TRBD1 (5 bases). Germline V gene data show CDR1 as SGHAT and CDR2 as FQNNGV. The CDR3 loop spans 12 amino acids. Trimming took 8 bases from V and 2 from J, leaving 10 bases between them. The CDR3 nucleotides read TGTGCCAGCTCGACAGAGCCCTACGAGCAGTACGTC. Residues: CASSTEPYEQYV.